These 5 T cell receptor beta chains were sequenced from one sample in a study of PD-1 blockade in classical Hodgkin lymphoma. The data were produced by immunoSEQ multiplex PCR, yet TCRdb's version contains in-frame clones alone and is incomplete. The table shows about 29,000 clones, with less than 90% occurring only once. After autologous stem cell transplantation all patients relapsed, and prior brentuximab vedotin exposure differed between cohorts. The study purified CD4+ T cells from thawed PBMCs using magnetic negative selection. The source material was CD4+ T cells from blood, sampled at baseline. The receptors were sampled from a human donor with classical Hodgkin lymphoma.

The chain couples TRBV10-3 to TRBJ2-3; D gene uncertain. The CDR3 has 14 residues. Germline loops: CDR1 ENHRY, CDR2 SYGVKD. Trimming removed 2 bases at V and 4 bases at J, with 10 bases between. Here the CDR3 reads CAISEDPPPDTQYF. The DNA of the CDR3 is TGTGCCATCAGTGAGGACCCCCCGCCAGATACGCAGTATTTT.

This chain joins TRBV5-1 and TRBJ2-5; D could derive from TRBD1 or TRBD2 (7 bases each). The CDR3 sequence is 14 residues long. V lost 3 bases, J lost 5 bases, and 14 bases lay in between. Germline CDR1 is SGHRS and CDR2 is YFSETQ. CDR3 nucleotides: TGCGCCAGCAGCTCGCGACAGGGAGGGGAGACCCAGTACTTC. Translating gives CASSSRQGGETQYF.

The rearrangement uses TRBV5-1 and TRBJ2-3; D not certain. The CDR3 loop spans 14 amino acids. CDR1 is SGHRS and CDR2 is YFSETQ in the germline V gene. Trimming took 3 bases from V and 4 from J, leaving 12 bases between them. The CDR3, as DNA: TGCGCCAGCAGCTCCATACCAAGTGCAGATACGCAGTATTTT. This codes for CASSSIPSADTQYF.

This clone has just a few counts. The genes are TRBV20-1 and TRBJ1-2; no clear D. The CDR3 is 11 residues long. V was trimmed by 6 bases and J by 2 bases, leaving 7 bases between them. Germline CDR1 DFQATT, CDR2 SNEGSKA (reference sequence). CDR3 DNA: TGCAGTGCCGCCCCAAACTATGGCTACACCTTC. This codes for CSAAPNYGYTF.

The rearrangement joins TRBV6-1 to TRBJ2-7; no clear D. The CDR3 runs to 14 residues. The germline gives CDR1 MNHNS, CDR2 SASEGT. V was cut by 4 bases and J by 0 bases, with 10 bases left in between. CDR3 protein: CASSARISSYEQYF. For the CDR3, the DNA is TGTGCCAGCAGTGCCAGGATTAGCTCCTACGAGCAGTACTTC.